This TCR beta chain was sequenced in a study of metastatic and nonmetastatic thyroid tumors. In the study overall: Patients with malignant and benign thyroid disease provided blood and tumor or nodule tissue, whose repertoires were compared. General study results and limits: Malignant thyroid tumors reportedly exceeded benign nodules significantly in TCR beta diversity, with the difference appearing in blood and tumor.

This CDR3 region has 15 residues. The V and J ends lost 4 bases and 7 bases, in that order; junction bases with no gene match: 7. Germline V gene sequence: CDR1 SGHRS, CDR2 YFSETQ. This clone appeared many times. The target antigen is unknown. In the original workflow: Using the CDR3 differences seen across clinicopathological groups, the authors built a distant-metastasis classifier for papillary thyroid cancer, which was meant to discriminate distant-metastatic patients. TCRdb recomputed clones from the PCR reads via MiXCR. TCRdb, not the authors, supplied the V and J calls. This repertoire shows 12,000 or so clones, around 12% found once; its top ten account for roughly an eighth. Patients had received no treatment of any kind before thyroid surgery.

The chain joins TRBV5-1 to TRBJ2-1; 11 bases line up with TRBD1. The TCR sequence derives from a female donor with papillary thyroid cancer or a benign thyroid nodule (not recorded which). Some clones in this sample may be carry-over from other donors' samples. Input material: blood. The CDR3 coding sequence is TGCGCCAGCAGCATCGGACAGGGGGCGCGTAATGAGCAGTTCTTC. It codes for CASSIGQGARNEQFF.